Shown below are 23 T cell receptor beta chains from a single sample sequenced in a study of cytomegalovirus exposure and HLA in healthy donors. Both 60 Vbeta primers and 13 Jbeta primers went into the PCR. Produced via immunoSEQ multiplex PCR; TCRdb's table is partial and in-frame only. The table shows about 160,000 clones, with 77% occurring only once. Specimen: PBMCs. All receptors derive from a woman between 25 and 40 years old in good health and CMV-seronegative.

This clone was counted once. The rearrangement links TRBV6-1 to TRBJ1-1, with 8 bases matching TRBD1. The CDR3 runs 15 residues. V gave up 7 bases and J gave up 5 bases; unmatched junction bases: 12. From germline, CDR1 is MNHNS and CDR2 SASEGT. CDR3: CASTQTQTGVTEAFF. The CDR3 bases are TGTGCCAGCACCCAGACCCAGACAGGGGTGACTGAAGCTTTCTTT.

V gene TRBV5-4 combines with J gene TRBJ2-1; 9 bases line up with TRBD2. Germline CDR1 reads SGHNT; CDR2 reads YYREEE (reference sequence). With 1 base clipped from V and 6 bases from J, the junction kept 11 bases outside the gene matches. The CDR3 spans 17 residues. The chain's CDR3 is CASSLFAGGPGLNEQFF. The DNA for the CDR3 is TGTGCCAGCAGCTTGTTTGCGGGAGGGCCCGGGCTCAATGAGCAGTTCTTC.

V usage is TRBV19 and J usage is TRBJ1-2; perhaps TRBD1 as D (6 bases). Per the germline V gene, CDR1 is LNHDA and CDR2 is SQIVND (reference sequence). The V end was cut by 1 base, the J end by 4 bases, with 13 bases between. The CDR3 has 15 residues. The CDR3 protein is CASSIAGAFGYGYTF. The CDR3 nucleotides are TGTGCCAGTAGTATAGCAGGGGCCTTTGGCTATGGCTACACCTTC.

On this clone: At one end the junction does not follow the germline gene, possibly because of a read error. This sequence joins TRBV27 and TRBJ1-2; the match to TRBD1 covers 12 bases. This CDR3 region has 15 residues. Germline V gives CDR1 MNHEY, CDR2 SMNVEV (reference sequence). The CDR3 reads CASSSGQGAYYRYTF. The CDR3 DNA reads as TGTGCCAGCAGTTCGGGACAGGGGGCATACTATCGCTACACCTTC.

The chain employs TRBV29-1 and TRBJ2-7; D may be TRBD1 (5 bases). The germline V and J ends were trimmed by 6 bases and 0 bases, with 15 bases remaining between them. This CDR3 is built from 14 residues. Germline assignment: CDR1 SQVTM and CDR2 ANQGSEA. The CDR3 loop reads CSVVRQGSSYEQYF. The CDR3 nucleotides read TGCAGCGTGGTGAGGCAGGGTAGCTCCTACGAGCAGTACTTC.

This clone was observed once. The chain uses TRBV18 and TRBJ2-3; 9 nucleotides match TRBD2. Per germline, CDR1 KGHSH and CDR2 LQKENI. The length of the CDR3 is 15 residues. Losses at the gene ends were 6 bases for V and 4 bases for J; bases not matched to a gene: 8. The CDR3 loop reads CASSHSSGTADTQYF. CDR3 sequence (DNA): TGTGCCAGCTCGCATTCTAGCGGGACGGCAGATACGCAGTATTTT. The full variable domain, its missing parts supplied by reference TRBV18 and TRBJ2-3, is NAGVMQNPRHLVRRRGQEARLRCSPMKGHSHVYWYRQLPEEGLKFMVYLQKENIIDESGMPKERFSAEFPKEGPSILRIQQVVRGDSAAYFCASSHSSGTADTQYFGPGTRLTVL.

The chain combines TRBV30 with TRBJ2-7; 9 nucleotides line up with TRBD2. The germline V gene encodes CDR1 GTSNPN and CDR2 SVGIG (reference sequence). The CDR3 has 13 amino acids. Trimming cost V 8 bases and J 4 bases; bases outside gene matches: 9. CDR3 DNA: TGTGCCCTGTCTAGCGGGGAAGCTTACGAGCAGTACTTC. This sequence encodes CALSSGEAYEQYF.

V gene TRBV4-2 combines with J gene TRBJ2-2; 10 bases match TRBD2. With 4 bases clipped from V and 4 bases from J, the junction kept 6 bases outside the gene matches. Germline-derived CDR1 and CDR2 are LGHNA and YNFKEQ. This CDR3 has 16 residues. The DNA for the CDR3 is TGTGCCAGCAGCCCCCTAGCGGGGGATGGCACCGGGGAGCTGTTTTTT. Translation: CASSPLAGDGTGELFF.

CDR3 sequence: CASSFPRRLAGDPYEQYF. In nucleotides, the CDR3 is TGTGCCAGCAGCTTCCCCAGGCGTCTAGCGGGCGATCCCTACGAGCAGTACTTC. The chain links TRBV11-2 to TRBJ2-7; 8 bases align to TRBD2. Germline V gives CDR1 SGHAT, CDR2 FQNNGV. CDR3 size: 18 residues. J gave up 2 bases and V 3 bases, and 15 bases lay outside the gene matches. The full variable domain, rest sourced from reference TRBV11-2 and TRBJ2-7, is EAGVAQSPRYKIIEKRQSVAFWCNPISGHATLYWYQQILGQGPKLLIQFQNNGVVDDSQLPKDRFSAERLKGVDSTLKIQPAKLEDSAVYLCASSFPRRLAGDPYEQYFGPGTRLTVT.

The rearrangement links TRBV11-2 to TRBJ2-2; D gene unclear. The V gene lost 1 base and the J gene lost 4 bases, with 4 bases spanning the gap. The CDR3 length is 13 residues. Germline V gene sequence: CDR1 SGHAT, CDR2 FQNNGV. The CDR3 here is CASSLGATGELFF. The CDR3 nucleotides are TGTGCCAGCAGCTTAGGAGCCACCGGGGAGCTGTTTTTT. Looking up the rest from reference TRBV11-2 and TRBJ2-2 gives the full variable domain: EAGVAQSPRYKIIEKRQSVAFWCNPISGHATLYWYQQILGQGPKLLIQFQNNGVVDDSQLPKDRFSAERLKGVDSTLKIQPAKLEDSAVYLCASSLGATGELFFGEGSRLTVL.

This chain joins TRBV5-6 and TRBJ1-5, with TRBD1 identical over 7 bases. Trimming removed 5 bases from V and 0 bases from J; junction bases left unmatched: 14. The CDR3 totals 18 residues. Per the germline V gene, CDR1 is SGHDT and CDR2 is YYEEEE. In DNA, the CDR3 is TGTGCCAGCAGTACCCGACAGGGCCTAGGGTATAGCAATCAGCCCCAGCATTTT. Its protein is CASSTRQGLGYSNQPQHF.

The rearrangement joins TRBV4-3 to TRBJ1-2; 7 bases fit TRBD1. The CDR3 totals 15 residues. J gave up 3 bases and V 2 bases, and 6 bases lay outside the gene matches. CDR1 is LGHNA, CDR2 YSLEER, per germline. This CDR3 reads CASSQYLTGDYGYTF. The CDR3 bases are TGCGCCAGCAGCCAATACCTTACAGGGGACTATGGCTACACCTTC.

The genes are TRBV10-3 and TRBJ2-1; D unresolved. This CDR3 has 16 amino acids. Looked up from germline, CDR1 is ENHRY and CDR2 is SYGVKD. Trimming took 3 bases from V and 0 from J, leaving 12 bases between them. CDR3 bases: TGTGCCATCAGTGATCCCCCAGGTAGCTCCTACAATGAGCAGTTCTTC. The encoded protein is CAISDPPGSSYNEQFF.

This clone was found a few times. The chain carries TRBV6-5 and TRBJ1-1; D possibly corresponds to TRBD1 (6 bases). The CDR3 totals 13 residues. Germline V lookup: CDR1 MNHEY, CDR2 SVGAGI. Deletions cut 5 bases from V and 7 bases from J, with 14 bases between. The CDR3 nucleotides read TGTGCCAGCAGTCCCTCGGGGACATTTGAAGCTTTCTTT. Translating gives CASSPSGTFEAFF.

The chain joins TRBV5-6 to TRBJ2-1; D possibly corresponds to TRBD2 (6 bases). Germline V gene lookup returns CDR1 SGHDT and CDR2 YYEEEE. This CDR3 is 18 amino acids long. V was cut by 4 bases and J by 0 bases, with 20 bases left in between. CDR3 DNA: TGTGCCAGCAGCCCCTCAGCTACTAGCCTCTTCTCCTACAATGAGCAGTTCTTC. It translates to CASSPSATSLFSYNEQFF.

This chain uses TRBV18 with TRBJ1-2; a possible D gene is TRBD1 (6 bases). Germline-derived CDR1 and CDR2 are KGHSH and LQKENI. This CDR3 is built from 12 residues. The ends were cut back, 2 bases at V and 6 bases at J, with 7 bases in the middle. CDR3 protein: CASSPEGDGYTF. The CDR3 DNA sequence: TGTGCCAGCTCACCAGAGGGGGATGGCTACACCTTC.

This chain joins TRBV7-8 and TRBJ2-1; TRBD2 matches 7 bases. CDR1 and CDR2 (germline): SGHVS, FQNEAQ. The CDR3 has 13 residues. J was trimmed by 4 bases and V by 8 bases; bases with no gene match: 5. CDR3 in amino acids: CASGQAGYNEQFF. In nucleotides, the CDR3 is TGTGCCAGCGGGCAAGCGGGGTACAATGAGCAGTTCTTC.

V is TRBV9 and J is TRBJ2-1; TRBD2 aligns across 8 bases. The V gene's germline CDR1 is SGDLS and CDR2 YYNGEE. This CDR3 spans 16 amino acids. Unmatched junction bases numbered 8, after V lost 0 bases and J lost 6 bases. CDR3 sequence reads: CASSVGVSGDPNEQFF. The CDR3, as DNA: TGTGCCAGCAGCGTAGGGGTTAGCGGGGATCCCAATGAGCAGTTCTTC.

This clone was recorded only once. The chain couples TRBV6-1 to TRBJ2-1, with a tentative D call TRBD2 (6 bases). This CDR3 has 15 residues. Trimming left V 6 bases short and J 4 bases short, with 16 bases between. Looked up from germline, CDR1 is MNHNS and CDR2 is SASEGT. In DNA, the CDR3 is TGTGCCAGCAGGGCCCTAGAGGCGGGGTACAATGAGCAGTTCTTC. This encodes CASRALEAGYNEQFF.

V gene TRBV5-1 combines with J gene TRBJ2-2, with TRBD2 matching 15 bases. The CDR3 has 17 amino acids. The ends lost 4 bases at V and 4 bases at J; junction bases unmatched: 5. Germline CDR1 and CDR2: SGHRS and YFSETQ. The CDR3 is CASSQGLAGGFTGELFF. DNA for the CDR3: TGCGCCAGCAGCCAGGGACTAGCGGGGGGATTCACCGGGGAGCTGTTTTTT.

The CDR3: CASSSRLADTDTQYF. CDR3 bases: TGCGCCAGCAGCTCCAGACTAGCGGACACAGATACGCAGTATTTT. This chain links TRBV5-1 with TRBJ2-3, with 9 bases that match TRBD2. Germline lookup yields CDR1 SGHRS and CDR2 YFSETQ. V dropped 3 bases and J dropped 2; count of bases not matched to a gene: 4. This CDR3 is 15 amino acids long.

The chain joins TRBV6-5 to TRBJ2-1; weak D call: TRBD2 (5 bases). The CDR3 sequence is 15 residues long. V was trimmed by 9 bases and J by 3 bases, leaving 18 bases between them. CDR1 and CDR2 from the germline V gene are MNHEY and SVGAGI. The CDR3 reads CASSLLAGFYNEQFF. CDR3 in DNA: TGTGCCAGTTCTCTCCTAGCCGGATTCTACAATGAGCAGTTCTTC.

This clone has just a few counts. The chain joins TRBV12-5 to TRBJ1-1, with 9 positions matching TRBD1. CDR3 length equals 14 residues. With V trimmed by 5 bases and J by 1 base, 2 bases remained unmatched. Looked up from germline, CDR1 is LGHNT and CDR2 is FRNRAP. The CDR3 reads CASGTGGQNTEAFF. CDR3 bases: TGTGCTAGTGGTACAGGGGGCCAGAACACTGAAGCTTTCTTT.